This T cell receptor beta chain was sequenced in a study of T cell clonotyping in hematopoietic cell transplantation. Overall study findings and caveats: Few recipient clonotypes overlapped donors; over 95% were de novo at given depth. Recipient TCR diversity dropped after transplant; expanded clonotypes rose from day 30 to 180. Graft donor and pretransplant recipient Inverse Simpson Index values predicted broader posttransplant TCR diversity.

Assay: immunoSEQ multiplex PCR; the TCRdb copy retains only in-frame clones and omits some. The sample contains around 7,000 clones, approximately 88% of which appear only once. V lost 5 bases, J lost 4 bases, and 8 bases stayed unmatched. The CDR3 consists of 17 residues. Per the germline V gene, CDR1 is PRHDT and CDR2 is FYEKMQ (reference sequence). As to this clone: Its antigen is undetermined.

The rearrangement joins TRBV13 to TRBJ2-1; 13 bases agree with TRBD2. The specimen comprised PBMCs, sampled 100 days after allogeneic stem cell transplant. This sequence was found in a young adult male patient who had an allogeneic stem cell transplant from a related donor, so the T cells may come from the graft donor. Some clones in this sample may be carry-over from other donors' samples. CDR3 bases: TGTGCCAGCAGCCCCACTAGCGGGAGGGCCTGGTACAATGAGCAGTTCTTC. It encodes CASSPTSGRAWYNEQFF.